Following are 22 T cell receptor beta chains from one sample sequenced in a study of OX40 agonist ivuxolimab in advanced cancers. Only in-frame clones appear in the TCRdb table, and some are missing; sequencing was by immunoSEQ multiplex PCR. The data contain under 55,000 clones, 89% of them singletons. The material was CD4+ or CD8+ T cells sorted from blood, obtained in a trial of the OX40 agonist ivuxolimab. These receptor sequences come from an adult with an advanced solid tumor such as melanoma, head and neck, liver or kidney cancer.

The rearrangement joins TRBV27 to TRBJ1-2; TRBD1 agrees at 9 bases. The germline V gene has CDR1 MNHEY and CDR2 SMNVEV (reference sequence). The V gene end was trimmed by 5 bases and the J gene end by 8 bases; junction bases not matched to a gene: 6. The CDR3 is 13 amino acids. This chain's CDR3 is CASSLDRGYGYTF. For the CDR3, the DNA is TGTGCCAGCAGTCTGGACAGGGGTTACGGCTACACCTTC.

The rearrangement joins TRBV18 to TRBJ2-3; 9 bases are a match to TRBD2. This CDR3 has 17 amino acids. Looked up from germline, CDR1 is KGHSH and CDR2 is LQKENI. With V trimmed by 4 bases and J by 1 base, 9 bases remained unmatched. The CDR3 region is CASSQTRREGRTDTQYF. CDR3 in DNA: TGTGCCAGCTCACAGACTCGGCGGGAGGGCCGCACAGATACGCAGTATTTT.

The genes are TRBV2 and TRBJ1-1; D possibly corresponds to TRBD1 (5 bases). V was shortened by 6 bases and J by 0 bases, with 17 bases between the two germline ends. This CDR3 comprises 16 residues. In germline, CDR1 is SNHLY, CDR2 FYNNEI. Written as DNA, the CDR3 is TGTGCCAGCAGCGGCCGCGGTGGGGGGATGAACACTGAAGCTTTCTTT. Its translation: CASSGRGGGMNTEAFF.

The chain uses TRBV27 and TRBJ1-5; a possible D gene is TRBD1 (5 bases). The V and J ends lost 5 bases and 6 bases respectively, with 20 bases between them. The CDR3 extends over 16 amino acids. From germline, CDR1 is MNHEY and CDR2 SMNVEV (reference sequence). The CDR3 DNA is TGTGCCAGCAGTCACCACTTGGACCGGGGCGGTCAGCCCCAGCATTTT. This codes for CASSHHLDRGGQPQHF.

The rearrangement uses TRBV4-1 and TRBJ1-1; D possibly corresponds to TRBD1 (6 bases). CDR1 MGHRA and CDR2 YSYEKL come from the germline V gene. Trimming left V 5 bases short and J 2 bases short, with 18 bases between. This CDR3 has 16 amino acids. The DNA for the CDR3 is TGCGCCAGCAGCTTCCCAACGACAGGTGACAACACTGAAGCTTTCTTT. This codes for CASSFPTTGDNTEAFF.

The genes are TRBV19 and TRBJ2-7; no clear D gene. CDR1 LNHDA and CDR2 SQIVND come from the germline V gene (reference sequence). Trimming shortened V by 5 bases and J by 3 bases, and 11 bases separated the two germline ends. The CDR3 totals 13 residues. Written as DNA, the CDR3 is TGTGCCAGTAGTCCCAGCTACCTCTACGAGCAGTACTTC. It yields the protein CASSPSYLYEQYF.

In this sample, this clone turned up once. The chain couples TRBV23-1 to TRBJ1-5; D call uncertain. TRBV23-1 has ORF status, its function being uncertain. The CDR3 is made up of 13 amino acids. V lost 11 bases to trimming and J lost 5 bases, with 16 bases between them. The CDR3 region has the DNA TGCGCCGGTGACGGGGAGGGAGATCAGCCCCAGCATTTT. This encodes CAGDGEGDQPQHF.

The chain employs TRBV7-8 and TRBJ1-3, with 12 bases matching TRBD1. CDR3 length: 17 amino acids. V lost 1 base and J lost 4; bases outside the gene matches: 5. The V gene's germline CDR1 is SGHVS and CDR2 FQNEAQ. The CDR3 bases are TGTGCCAGCAGCTTAGTCGCCGGGACAGGGGGCGGAAACACCATATATTTT. This encodes CASSLVAGTGGGNTIYF. The variable domain in full, with the rest retrieved from reference TRBV7-8 and TRBJ1-3, is GAGVSQSPRYKVAKRGQDVALRCDPISGHVSLFWYQQALGQGPEFLTYFQNEAQLDKSGLPSDRFFAERPEGSVSTLKIQRTQQEDSAVYLCASSLVAGTGGGNTIYFGEGSWLTVV.

The table lists this clone with a few counts. The CDR3 region is CASKAGTGKTYEQYF. CDR3 nucleotide sequence: TGTGCCAGTAAGGCTGGGACAGGGAAAACCTACGAGCAGTACTTC. This sequence joins TRBV19 and TRBJ2-7; 9 positions match TRBD1. V lost 7 bases, J lost 2 bases, and 9 bases stayed unmatched. The length of the CDR3 is 15 residues. Germline loops: CDR1 LNHDA, CDR2 SQIVND (reference sequence).

V gene TRBV11-2 combines with J gene TRBJ2-5; tentative D call: TRBD2 (5 bases). Germline values: CDR1 SGHAT, CDR2 FQNNGV. V was trimmed by 0 bases and J by 2 bases, leaving 7 bases between them. The CDR3 consists of 14 residues. CDR3 sequence (DNA): TGTGCCAGCAGCTTAGACCCGGGACAAGAGACCCAGTACTTC. This encodes CASSLDPGQETQYF.

The chain couples TRBV2 to TRBJ1-5; D gene uncertain. This CDR3 region has 13 residues. Germline CDR1 is SNHLY and CDR2 is FYNNEI. V lost 4 bases and J 7 bases, leaving 11 bases between the germline ends. In DNA, the CDR3 is TGTGCCAGCAGTGGGTCCCCCCGGCAGCCCCAGCATTTT. Its translation is CASSGSPRQPQHF.

This chain uses TRBV20-1 with TRBJ2-7; D tentatively reads TRBD1 or TRBD2 (5 bases each). Germline CDR1 is DFQATT and CDR2 is SNEGSKA (reference sequence). Trimming shortened V by 6 bases and J by 5 bases, and 11 bases separated the two germline ends. The CDR3 is 11 amino acids. The CDR3 DNA sequence: TGCAGTGCCCCCACGGGGCACGAGCAGTACTTC. Its protein is CSAPTGHEQYF.

The gene calls are TRBV6-6 and TRBJ2-1; perhaps TRBD1 as D (6 bases). Germline V gene data show CDR1 as MNHNY and CDR2 as SVGAGI (reference sequence). The V gene lost 10 bases and the J gene lost 0 bases, with 10 bases spanning the gap. This CDR3 is built from 13 residues. The CDR3 sequence is CATSGASYNEQFF. The CDR3 coding sequence is TGTGCCACGTCAGGGGCCTCCTACAATGAGCAGTTCTTC.

This chain joins TRBV2 and TRBJ2-7; perhaps D is TRBD1 or TRBD2 (5 bases each). Germline values: CDR1 SNHLY, CDR2 FYNNEI. The V gene lost 8 bases and the J gene lost 1 base, with 12 bases spanning the gap. This CDR3 region has 13 residues. The CDR3 sequence: CASRDGASYEQYF. In DNA, the CDR3 is TGTGCCAGCCGGGACGGAGCATCCTACGAGCAGTACTTC.

This chain connects TRBV6-4 to TRBJ2-1; TRBD2 matches at 8 bases. J lost 11 bases, V lost 3 bases, and 12 bases had no gene match. This CDR3 has 15 amino acids. CDR1 is MRHNA, CDR2 SNTAGT, per germline. CDR3 sequence: CASSEKLAEPTQQFF. The CDR3 DNA sequence: TGTGCCAGCAGTGAAAAACTAGCGGAACCCACGCAGCAGTTCTTC.

The J gene is TRBJ2-1, the V gene TRBV6-1; 10 positions agree with TRBD1. CDR1 MNHNS and CDR2 SASEGT come from the germline V gene. V was clipped by 4 bases and J by 1 base; unmatched bases: 4. This CDR3 is built from 16 residues. The CDR3 sequence: CASSGRQGASYNEQFF. CDR3 DNA sequence: TGTGCCAGCAGTGGCCGACAGGGGGCTTCCTACAATGAGCAGTTCTTC.

Here the CDR3 DNA reads TGTGCCAGCAGCTTCTACCGGGACAGGACAGCAACTAATGAAAAACTGTTTTTT. Translating gives CASSFYRDRTATNEKLFF. The chain couples TRBV7-8 to TRBJ1-4, with 8 bases fitting TRBD1. In germline, CDR1 is SGHVS, CDR2 FQNEAQ. CDR3 length equals 18 residues. V gave up 3 bases and J gave up 0 bases; unmatched junction bases: 9.

The chain couples TRBV6-6 to TRBJ2-7; TRBD1 agrees at 8 bases. This CDR3 comprises 11 residues. J gave up 3 bases and V 8 bases, and 0 bases lay outside the gene matches. Germline values: CDR1 MNHNY, CDR2 SVGAGI (reference sequence). This chain's CDR3 is CASGQGYEQYF. Written as DNA, the CDR3 is TGTGCCAGCGGACAGGGCTACGAGCAGTACTTC.

This clone was found once. J is TRBJ2-1 and V is TRBV7-9; D may be TRBD1 or TRBD2 (6 bases each). In germline, CDR1 is SEHNR, CDR2 FQNEAQ (reference sequence). The V end was cut by 5 bases, the J end by 12 bases, with 17 bases between. The CDR3 loop spans 13 amino acids. The CDR3 nucleotides are TGTGCCAGCAGCCCCGCCGGGGGCGAGGGGCAGTTCTTC. Amino acid sequence: CASSPAGGEGQFF.

The V and J genes are TRBV27 and TRBJ2-7, with 7 bases lining up with TRBD1. Germline V lookup: CDR1 MNHEY, CDR2 SMNVEV (reference sequence). With 3 bases clipped from V and 2 bases from J, the junction kept 10 bases outside the gene matches. This CDR3 region has 16 residues. This CDR3 is CASSFSAGTETYEQYF. CDR3 DNA: TGTGCCAGCAGTTTCTCAGCCGGGACAGAGACCTACGAGCAGTACTTC.

The V and J genes are TRBV30 and TRBJ1-6; maybe TRBD1 (5 bases). The germline V and J ends were trimmed by 1 base and 10 bases, with 14 bases remaining between them. CDR3 length: 14 amino acids. The germline gives CDR1 GTSNPN, CDR2 SVGIG (reference sequence). CDR3 in amino acids: CAWSAWQGGSPLHF. CDR3 coding DNA: TGTGCCTGGAGTGCGTGGCAGGGCGGGTCACCCCTCCACTTT.

The chain employs TRBV6-1 and TRBJ1-1; tentative D call: TRBD1 (5 bases). CDR1 is MNHNS, CDR2 SASEGT, per germline. Trimming pared 2 bases from V and 4 bases from J, leaving 14 bases between. The CDR3 runs 15 residues. The CDR3: CASSERGGGGTEAFF. For the CDR3, the DNA is TGTGCCAGCAGTGAAAGGGGCGGGGGAGGCACTGAAGCTTTCTTT.